This record covers a single T cell receptor beta chain. This specimen belongs to a study of T cell changes during pregnancy in multiple sclerosis. CDR3 size: 13 residues. Germline assignment: CDR1 GTSNPN and CDR2 SVGIG (reference sequence). V was pared by 1 base and J by 6 bases, with 12 bases between. Clones were read by immunoSEQ multiplex PCR, and TCRdb kept only the in-frame ones, dropping some. Among about 48,000 clones, almost 95% were seen once, and the ten largest hold 0.91%. The receptor comes from a female donor in good health, enrolled as a control in a pregnancy study. The rearrangement links TRBV30 to TRBJ1-1, with D maybe TRBD1 (5 bases). Sequencing was performed on CD4+ T cells from peripheral blood mononuclear cells, taken in the second trimester of pregnancy. CDR3 DNA sequence: TGTGCCTGGAGTGAAGGGCTGGGGCCTGAAGCTTTCTTT. This sequence encodes CAWSEGLGPEAFF.